In this sample, the clone carrying this TCR beta chain turned up once. Its antigen is as yet unknown. Trimming stripped 2 bases from V and 2 bases from J, with 6 bases between. CDR3 length: 13 amino acids. The germline gives CDR1 ENHRY, CDR2 SYGVKD. The run depth of the assay was deep. Sequenced by immunoSEQ multiplex PCR; TCRdb stores in-frame clones only, minus some. The table records more than 150,000 clones, approximately 92% of them present only once. This entry comes from a study of shared clonotypes between healthy human individuals. General study points: Investigators expected sequencing depth to affect clonotype sharing among donors. Across a handful of donors, naive CD4 shared roughly 5.2%, naive CD8 under 4%, memory CD4 about 2.4%, memory CD8 under 0.5%. Researchers found naive subsets generally carried larger estimated richness than memory subsets.

This TCR was recovered from a woman in her thirties in good health. V usage is TRBV10-3 and J usage is TRBJ1-1, with D uncertain. The sequenced sample was naive CD4+ T cells sorted from blood. The subset: CD45RA+ positively selected. DNA of the CDR3: TGTGCCATCAGTGAGAACGGTAACACTGAAGCTTTCTTT. This translates into CAISENGNTEAFF.